One and the same sample provided the 7 T cell receptor beta chains below, sequenced in a study of post-analysis software for immune sequencing data. Their target antigens are unknown. Points from the study as a whole: Patients showed TRBV5-6, TRBV5-1 and TRBV20-1 among roughly 5 TRBV segments more frequent than in controls.

Unique molecular identifiers were carried by the TCR beta cDNA libraries. TCRdb recomputed calls from the PCR reads with MiXCR, one row per CDR3 protein. The sample carries about 540,000 distinct CDR3 sequences, 30% to 40% recorded once. The material sequenced was blood. The receptor set was obtained from a girl aged 2-17 years with multiple sclerosis.

V gene TRBV6-1 combines with J gene TRBJ2-5, with 11 positions matching TRBD2. V lost 7 bases to trimming and J lost 5 bases; unmatched junction nucleotides: 12. CDR1 and CDR2 (germline): MNHNS, SASEGT. The CDR3 length is 16 residues. CDR3 sequence (DNA): TGTGCCAGCAATCTAGCGGGGGGCATCAACGGGGAGACCCAGTACTTC. It yields the protein CASNLAGGINGETQYF.

This clonotype has at least ten counts. The chain is built from TRBV5-1 and TRBJ1-1; no reliable D call. Germline V lookup: CDR1 SGHRS, CDR2 YFSETQ. There are 13 residues in the CDR3. V lost 2 bases and J lost 4, with 9 bases in between. The CDR3 bases are TGCGCCAGCAGCTTCGGAGAGGGCACTGAAGCTTTCTTT. It yields the protein CASSFGEGTEAFF.

This rearrangement joins TRBV29-1 to TRBJ2-7, with D perhaps matching TRBD1 or TRBD2 (5 bases each). The CDR3 runs 11 residues. V was clipped by 6 bases and J by 4 bases, with 10 bases between them. Per the germline V gene, CDR1 is SQVTM and CDR2 is ANQGSEA. The CDR3, as DNA: TGCAGCGTACCGGGACCGTACGAGCAGTACTTC. This codes for CSVPGPYEQYF.

The chain is built from TRBV7-9 and TRBJ1-1; TRBD1 might be the D (5 bases). Trimming removed 5 bases at V and 5 bases at J, with 12 bases between. The CDR3 is 13 amino acids. Germline V gene sequence: CDR1 SEHNR, CDR2 FQNEAQ (reference sequence). The CDR3 region has the DNA TGTGCCAGCAGCAAGACAGCCGGGACTGAAGCTTTCTTT. It is translated as CASSKTAGTEAFF.

This clonotype was recorded many times. This sequence joins TRBV7-6 and TRBJ2-1; a possible D gene is TRBD2 (6 bases). Looked up from germline, CDR1 is SGHVS and CDR2 is FNYEAQ. CDR3 length equals 14 residues. The V and J ends lost 2 bases and 6 bases respectively, with 11 bases between them. Here the CDR3 reads CASSLLTSGNEQFF. DNA of the CDR3: TGTGCCAGCAGCTTATTGACTAGTGGCAATGAGCAGTTCTTC.

V and J are TRBV5-1 and TRBJ1-2; D remains ambiguous. This CDR3 contains 14 residues. V lost 1 base and J 3 bases, leaving 10 bases between the germline ends. Germline assignment: CDR1 SGHRS and CDR2 YFSETQ. Here the CDR3 DNA reads TGCGCCAGCAGCTTGTTCCAAAATGACTATGGCTACACCTTC. Translating gives CASSLFQNDYGYTF.

This clonotype was seen once. The chain couples TRBV4-1 to TRBJ2-1; possible D gene TRBD1, 6 bases. Germline V CDR1 and CDR2: MGHRA, YSYEKL. CDR3 length equals 16 residues. The germline V and J ends were trimmed by 4 bases and 5 bases, with 18 bases remaining between them. The CDR3 region has the DNA TGCGCCAGCAGCCTCCACACAGGGCAAGTTAACAATGAGCAGTTCTTC. Its translation is CASSLHTGQVNNEQFF.